The sequence of this T cell receptor beta chain was determined in a study of blood T cell repertoires in COVID-19. Across the whole study: Samples of COVID-19 (acute and convalescent) were obtained from the United States, Italy and Spain.

This clone occurred a few times. Germline V CDR1 and CDR2: KGHDR, SFDVKD. The CDR3 length is 15 residues. Trimming removed 2 bases from V and 6 bases from J, with 13 bases in between. Cohort allocation depended upon clinical history that participants reported. What the recovered Cohort 3 donors had was two negative PCRs, clearance, or symptom resolution. How the authors handled the data: Amplifying reference gene primers gave estimates of nucleated cell counts. Profiled with immunoSEQ multiplex PCR; TCRdb holds only in-frame clones, not every one. The DNA gave D and trimming, while V, J and clone size come from that table. The table includes about 150,000 clones, roughly 80% detected once.

The chain has TRBV24-1 and TRBJ2-1; weak D call: TRBD2 (5 bases). The sample taken for sequencing was PBMCs or T cells enriched from blood (not recorded which). The source of this sequence is a woman aged 40 to 50 who had recovered from COVID-19. The chain's CDR3 is CATSDSGRNSNEQFF. The CDR3 coding sequence is TGTGCCACCAGTGATTCGGGGAGAAACTCCAATGAGCAGTTCTTC.